A single sample is the source of the 22 T cell receptor beta chains below, sequenced in a study of T cell responses to AZD1222 COVID-19 vaccine. Some clones are missing from TCRdb's copy, which holds only in-frame ones; the method was immunoSEQ multiplex PCR. Of roughly 150,000 clones in the sample, around 85% were seen once. Material: peripheral blood, obtained after recovery from COVID-19. The receptor set was obtained from an adult who had recovered from COVID-19.

This chain uses TRBV6-1 with TRBJ2-1; 7 bases map to TRBD1. Looked up from germline, CDR1 is MNHNS and CDR2 is SASEGT. Germline trimming cut 3 bases from V and 3 bases from J; bases unmatched to any gene: 5. The CDR3 consists of 15 residues. The CDR3 nucleotides read TGTGCCAGCAGTGATGGGGACAGCCTCTACAATGAGCAGTTCTTC. This sequence encodes CASSDGDSLYNEQFF.

This sequence joins TRBV28 and TRBJ2-7; unclear D gene. Germline loops: CDR1 MDHEN, CDR2 SYDVKM. The CDR3 has 14 residues. The V gene lost 0 bases and the J gene lost 6 bases, with 12 bases spanning the gap. CDR3 in amino acids: CASSLWEVGVEQYF. The CDR3 DNA is TGTGCCAGCAGTTTATGGGAAGTTGGCGTCGAGCAGTACTTC. Variable domain in full (rest from reference TRBV28 and TRBJ2-7): DVKVTQSSRYLVKRTGEKVFLECVQDMDHENMFWYRQDPGLGLRLIYFSYDVKMKEKGDIPEGYSVSREKKERFSLILESASTNQTSMYLCASSLWEVGVEQYFGPGTRLTVT.

This clone appeared once. This chain connects TRBV2 to TRBJ2-1, with TRBD1 as a possible D gene (6 bases). Germline V gene lookup returns CDR1 SNHLY and CDR2 FYNNEI. This CDR3 is built from 13 residues. V lost 10 bases and J 10 bases, leaving 20 bases between the germline ends. For the CDR3, the DNA is TGTGCCAACAGAGGACAGCTACAAGGGGAGCAGTTCTTC. Encoded protein: CANRGQLQGEQFF. Looking up the rest from reference TRBV2 and TRBJ2-1 gives the full variable domain: EPEVTQTPSHQVTQMGQEVILRCVPISNHLYFYWYRQILGQKVEFLVSFYNNEISEKSEIFDDQFSVERPDGSNFTLKIRSTKLEDSAMYFCANRGQLQGEQFFGPGTRLTVL.

V gene TRBV18 combines with J gene TRBJ1-5; 7 positions agree with TRBD1. This CDR3 has 15 residues. The V segment lost 5 bases and the J segment 1 base; nucleotides outside the gene matches: 5. The germline gives CDR1 KGHSH, CDR2 LQKENI. CDR3: CASSARGQSNQPQHF. The CDR3 DNA reads as TGTGCCAGCTCAGCGAGGGGGCAAAGCAATCAGCCCCAGCATTTT.

This clone was detected only once. The chain uses TRBV5-4 and TRBJ2-7, with D possibly matching TRBD1 (6 bases). With 4 bases removed from V and 2 bases from J, the gap between germline ends came to 10 bases. The CDR3 is 13 residues long. Germline V gives CDR1 SGHNT, CDR2 YYREEE (reference sequence). The CDR3 DNA reads TGTGCCAGCAGCACCGGACAGCCCTACGAGCAGTACTTC. Protein: CASSTGQPYEQYF.

The chain employs TRBV10-3 and TRBJ1-5; a weak D match, TRBD1 (5 bases). V lost 3 bases and J 6 bases, leaving 9 bases between the germline ends. From germline, CDR1 is ENHRY and CDR2 SYGVKD. There are 13 residues in the CDR3. The CDR3 DNA sequence: TGTGCCATCAGTGATGGGGACTTTCAGCCCCAGCATTTT. Its translation is CAISDGDFQPQHF.

A single count supports this clone. CDR3 DNA sequence: TGCAGTGCTAGTGGGGGACTAGCGGGGAGAACAGATACGCAGTATTTT. This sequence encodes CSASGGLAGRTDTQYF. This rearrangement joins TRBV20-1 to TRBJ2-3; 13 positions match TRBD2. CDR3 length: 16 residues. V shed 3 bases, J shed 3 bases, and the junction held 6 bases outside the gene matches. The V gene's germline CDR1 is DFQATT and CDR2 SNEGSKA (reference sequence).

The chain combines TRBV29-1 with TRBJ2-2, with TRBD1 matching over 12 bases. V was clipped by 4 bases and J by 7 bases; unmatched bases: 7. Germline V lookup: CDR1 SQVTM, CDR2 ANQGSEA. This CDR3 has 15 residues. CDR3: CSVAGDRGLNGELFF. For the CDR3, the DNA is TGCAGCGTTGCGGGGGACAGGGGGCTAAACGGGGAGCTGTTTTTT.

Only one count was recorded for this clone. V is TRBV7-9 and J is TRBJ1-1, with D perhaps TRBD1 (6 bases). Germline V gives CDR1 SEHNR, CDR2 FQNEAQ (reference sequence). The CDR3 loop spans 16 amino acids. The V and J ends lost 4 bases and 7 bases respectively, with 22 bases between them. This chain's CDR3 is CASSSGFQGIWNEAFF. CDR3 DNA: TGTGCCAGCAGCTCTGGATTTCAGGGGATTTGGAATGAAGCTTTCTTT.

The V call is TRBV7-3, the J call TRBJ1-2, with TRBD1 matching 7 bases. There are 13 residues in the CDR3. V was pared by 5 bases and J by 7 bases, with 7 bases of the junction left unmatched. In germline, CDR1 is SGHTA, CDR2 FQGTGA. The CDR3 is CASSQGGPVGYTF. CDR3 coding DNA: TGTGCCAGCAGCCAAGGGGGCCCAGTTGGCTACACCTTC.

The rearrangement joins TRBV10-1 to TRBJ1-1; D gene ambiguous. The CDR3 extends over 14 amino acids. Germline-derived CDR1 and CDR2 are WNHNN and SYGVQD (reference sequence). Deletions cut 2 bases from V and 5 bases from J, with 12 bases between. The CDR3 DNA sequence: TGCGCCAGCAGTGAGGGTATTTTTGGGACTGAAGCTTTCTTT. It encodes CASSEGIFGTEAFF.

The chain links TRBV29-1 to TRBJ1-3, with D possibly being TRBD1 (5 bases). This CDR3 is 13 amino acids long. CDR1 SQVTM and CDR2 ANQGSEA come from the germline V gene. V was pared by 5 bases and J by 1 base, with 9 bases between. The DNA of the CDR3 is TGCAGCGTTCTGGGGGGATCTGGAAACACCATATATTTT. It codes for CSVLGGSGNTIYF.

The chain uses TRBV7-2 and TRBJ2-3, with TRBD1 as a possible D gene (6 bases). CDR1 is SGHTA and CDR2 is FQGNSA in the germline V gene. The CDR3 extends over 15 amino acids. V lost 5 bases and J 2 bases, leaving 14 bases between the germline ends. The CDR3 loop is CASSKDSAFTDTQYF. For the CDR3, the DNA is TGTGCCAGCAGCAAGGACAGCGCCTTCACAGATACGCAGTATTTT.

V usage is TRBV29-1 and J usage is TRBJ1-1, with 8 bases that match TRBD1. The V and J ends lost 6 bases and 1 base, in that order; junction bases with no gene match: 4. The V gene's germline CDR1 is SQVTM and CDR2 ANQGSEA. This CDR3 region has 13 residues. The CDR3 loop reads CSVETGGNTEAFF. DNA of the CDR3: TGCAGCGTAGAAACAGGGGGGAACACTGAAGCTTTCTTT.

The V call is TRBV7-8, the J call TRBJ2-7; D unresolved. Deletions cut 5 bases from V and 6 bases from J, with 20 bases between. The CDR3 has 15 amino acids. From germline, CDR1 is SGHVS and CDR2 FQNEAQ. The chain's CDR3 is CASSPTGRTAGEQYF. The CDR3 region has the DNA TGTGCCAGCAGCCCTACCGGACGTACGGCTGGCGAGCAGTACTTC.

This clone was recorded only once. V usage is TRBV19 and J usage is TRBJ1-4; D call uncertain. Trimming removed 1 base at V and 0 bases at J, with 9 bases between. CDR3 length: 16 amino acids. The germline V gene encodes CDR1 LNHDA and CDR2 SQIVND (reference sequence). CDR3 amino acids: CASSIVGTATNEKLFF. In DNA form, the CDR3 reads TGTGCCAGTAGTATAGTAGGTACTGCAACTAATGAAAAACTGTTTTTT.

V and J are TRBV7-2 and TRBJ2-7; 7 bases fit TRBD2. From germline, CDR1 is SGHTA and CDR2 FQGNSA. The CDR3 has 16 residues. Trimming at V came to 3 bases and at J to 4 bases, leaving 12 bases not matched to a gene. CDR3 DNA sequence: TGTGCCAGCAGCTTGGCTTCTAGCGGACTCCTGTACGAGCAGTACTTC. This translates into CASSLASSGLLYEQYF.

V is TRBV28 and J is TRBJ2-3; D unclear. Between the trimmed V and J ends, which lost 2 bases and 4 bases, there was a span of 10 bases. Germline lookup yields CDR1 MDHEN and CDR2 SYDVKM. This CDR3 comprises 14 residues. DNA for the CDR3: TGTGCCAGCAGTTTACCCGGATTCCCAGATACGCAGTATTTT. Amino acid sequence: CASSLPGFPDTQYF.

J is TRBJ1-1 and V is TRBV3-1 (or the pseudogene TRBV3-2), with TRBD1 matching 8 bases. The V gene end was trimmed by 7 bases and the J gene end by 3 bases; junction bases not matched to a gene: 4. This CDR3 spans 13 amino acids. Germline V CDR1 and CDR2: LGHDT, YNNKEL (reference sequence). For the CDR3, the DNA is TGTGCCAGCATCGACAGGGGCTACACTGAAGCTTTCTTT. Translation gives CASIDRGYTEAFF.

The sample holds one count of this clone. The chain combines TRBV5-1 with TRBJ1-1; the D gene is possibly TRBD1 (5 bases). Germline CDR1 and CDR2: SGHRS and YFSETQ. Between the trimmed V and J ends, which lost 3 bases and 1 base, there was a span of 13 bases. The CDR3 covers 15 residues. CDR3 residues: CASSSGGSRNTEAFF. CDR3 sequence (DNA): TGCGCCAGCAGCTCGGGGGGGAGCAGGAACACTGAAGCTTTCTTT.

The rearrangement links TRBV5-1 to TRBJ1-2; 8 bases are a match to TRBD1. Germline values: CDR1 SGHRS, CDR2 YFSETQ. CDR3 length: 15 residues. The J segment lost 8 bases and the V segment lost 4 bases, leaving 13 bases of the junction unmatched. The CDR3 protein is CASSVGTGQEGGYTF. The CDR3 DNA follows: TGCGCCAGCAGCGTCGGGACAGGCCAGGAAGGGGGCTACACCTTC.

The rearrangement links TRBV9 to TRBJ1-2, with D possibly being TRBD1 (6 bases). V lost 6 bases, J lost 4 bases, and 10 bases lay in between. This CDR3 comprises 12 residues. Germline assignment: CDR1 SGDLS and CDR2 YYNGEE. The CDR3 DNA reads as TGTGCCAGCAACTCAGGGGTCTATGGCTACACCTTC. It yields the protein CASNSGVYGYTF. Full variable domain (outside the CDR3, taken from reference TRBV9 and TRBJ1-2): DSGVTQTPKHLITATGQRVTLRCSPRSGDLSVYWYQQSLDQGLQFLIQYYNGEERAKGNILERFSAQQFPDLHSELNLSSLELGDSALYFCASNSGVYGYTFGSGTRLTVV.